This T cell receptor (beta chain) derives from a study of blood T cell repertoires in COVID-19. The sample holds one count of this clone. Profiling relied on immunoSEQ multiplex PCR, and the TCRdb table lists in-frame clones only, not all of them. The sample includes 130,000 to 150,000 clones, about nine tenths of them seen just once. With 1 base clipped from V and 5 bases from J, the junction kept 17 bases outside the gene matches. Germline-derived CDR1 and CDR2 are SGHNT and YYREEE (reference sequence). This CDR3 is built from 19 residues. The rearrangement links TRBV5-4 to TRBJ2-5, with TRBD2 identical over 10 bases. Sequencing was done on a sample of peripheral blood. The sequence derives from a man between 50 and 59 years old with active or convalescent COVID-19. For the CDR3, the DNA is TGTGCCAGCAGCTTGAAATGGGCTAGCGGGAGAGGAGGCGGTGAGACCCAGTACTTC. The encoded protein is CASSLKWASGRGGGETQYF.